Listed below are T cell receptor beta chains from one sample, sequenced in a study of T cell responses to AZD1222 COVID-19 vaccine. The repertoire was sequenced with immunoSEQ multiplex PCR; TCRdb's copy has only in-frame clones and lacks some. The data show roughly 100,000 clones, with about 90% seen just once and about 5% held by the top ten. The sequences come from peripheral blood, collected on day 0 of AZD1222 vaccination. Receptor source: an adult in good health. Each CDR3 is given with its conserved first and last residue. D genes are given only for firm matches. Where a row states a size, it is once, few, many or the class of an expanded clone; other rows omit it.

once	TRBJ2-7	TRBV6-2/TRBV6-3	.	CASSRAGISYEQYF	TGTGCCAGCAGTCGGGCTGGCATTTCCTACGAGCAGTACTTC
.	TRBJ1-1	TRBV6-1	.	CASSEPRGPEAFF	TGTGCCAGCAGTGAACCCCGGGGGCCTGAAGCTTTCTTT
.	TRBJ1-2	TRBV6-1	.	CASSDAGHLYGYTF	TGTGCCAGCAGTGACGCGGGGCACCTTTATGGCTACACCTTC
few	TRBJ1-6	TRBV2	TRBD1	CASGAGGNSPLHF	TGTGCCAGCGGTGCAGGGGGAAATTCACCCCTCCACTTT
.	TRBJ1-5	TRBV19	TRBD1	CASRGTGGSNQPQHF	TGTGCCAGTAGAGGGACAGGGGGAAGCAATCAGCCCCAGCATTTT
.	TRBJ2-3	TRBV15	.	CATSRDRAHLGYF	TGTGCCACCAGCAGAGATCGAGCGCACTTAGGGTATTTT
.	TRBJ2-7	TRBV15	TRBD2	CATSRGGGSGSYEQYF	TGTGCCACCAGCAGAGGGGGAGGTAGCGGGAGCTACGAGCAGTACTTC
.	TRBJ2-2	TRBV30	TRBD1	CAWRRGRLGTGELFF	TGTGCCTGGAGGAGGGGGCGCTTGGGCACCGGGGAGCTGTTTTTT
.	TRBJ2-5	TRBV20-1	.	CSASVQETQYF	TGCAGTGCCAGCGTCCAAGAGACCCAGTACTTC
.	TRBJ2-3	TRBV5-1	TRBD2	CASSSTSGGTDTQYF	TGCGCCAGCAGCTCAACTAGCGGGGGCACAGATACGCAGTATTTT
.	TRBJ2-3	TRBV25-1	.	CASSESGSHSTDTQYF	TGTGCCAGCAGTGAGTCCGGGAGCCATAGCACAGATACGCAGTATTTT
.	TRBJ2-5	TRBV11-2	TRBD2	CASSSLAGGRKETQYF	TGTGCCAGCAGCTCTCTAGCGGGGGGCCGAAAAGAGACCCAGTACTTC
.	TRBJ2-7	TRBV5-6	.	CASSLNLGRREQYF	TGTGCCAGCAGCTTGAATTTGGGCAGAAGAGAGCAGTACTTC
.	TRBJ2-5	TRBV18	TRBD1	CASSRGQGIETQYF	TGTGCCAGCTCGCGGGGACAGGGGATAGAGACCCAGTACTTC
.	TRBJ1-1	TRBV24-1	.	CATSDSSDWGTEAFF	TGTGCCACCAGTGATTCGTCTGACTGGGGGACTGAAGCTTTCTTT
.	TRBJ2-1	TRBV7-3	TRBD1	CASARGPGNEQFF	TGTGCGAGCGCGAGGGGGCCGGGCAATGAGCAGTTCTTC
.	TRBJ1-1	TRBV28	.	CASRVRAAAFF	TGTGCCAGCAGGGTAAGGGCTGCGGCTTTCTTT
.	TRBJ2-1	TRBV5-1	.	CASSNGHEQFF	TGCGCCAGCAGCAACGGCCATGAGCAGTTCTTC
.	TRBJ1-5	TRBV19	.	CASSIRRVNQPQHF	TGTGCCAGTAGTATTCGACGTGTCAATCAGCCCCAGCATTTT
.	TRBJ1-2	TRBV4-1	TRBD1	CASRSGGTDGYTF	TGCGCCAGCAGAAGTGGTGGGACAGATGGCTACACCTTC
.	TRBJ1-5	TRBV12-3/TRBV12-4	.	CASSLNSYEPQHF	TGTGCCAGCAGTTTAAACTCTTACGAGCCCCAGCATTTT
.	TRBJ1-5	TRBV19	.	CASSGRSDSNQPQHF	TGTGCCAGTTCCGGACGGTCCGATAGCAATCAGCCCCAGCATTTT
few	TRBJ2-1	TRBV4-2	TRBD2	CASSQAEGLAGGKTVF	TGTGCCAGCAGCCAAGCCGAAGGACTAGCGGGGGGGAAGACGGTCTTC
.	TRBJ1-5	TRBV12-1	.	CASSFSGQDQPQHF	TGTGCCAGCAGCTTCTCCGGACAGGATCAGCCCCAGCATTTT
.	TRBJ1-2	TRBV10-3	TRBD1	CAISDPGQGTYGYTF	TGTGCCATCAGTGATCCGGGACAGGGGACCTATGGCTACACCTTC
.	TRBJ1-2	TRBV4-2	.	CASSQNTAYGYTF	TGTGCCAGCAGCCAAAATACAGCATATGGCTACACCTTC
.	TRBJ2-5	TRBV7-2	TRBD1	CASSLGTEETQYF	TGTGCCAGCAGCTTGGGGACAGAAGAGACCCAGTACTTC
.	TRBJ2-3	TRBV11-2	.	CASSFFTDTQYF	TGTGCCAGCAGCTTTTTCACAGATACGCAGTATTTT
few	TRBJ2-1	TRBV9	.	CASSEASGPSYNEQFF	TGTGCCAGCAGCGAAGCGAGCGGGCCTTCCTACAATGAGCAGTTCTTC
once	TRBJ2-1	TRBV5-1	TRBD2	CASSLGSGGYNEQFF	TGCGCCAGCAGCTTGGGGAGCGGGGGTTACAATGAGCAGTTCTTC
.	TRBJ2-1	TRBV6-5	TRBD1	CASSYGTAYNEQFF	TGTGCCAGCAGTTACGGGACAGCCTACAATGAGCAGTTCTTC
.	TRBJ2-7	TRBV9	.	CASSTRGAANVWEQYF	TGTGCCAGCAGCACCCGCGGCGCAGCCAATGTATGGGAGCAGTACTTC
.	TRBJ2-3	TRBV6-2/TRBV6-3	TRBD2	CASSAQIAGGDTQYF	TGTGCCAGCAGCGCTCAAATCGCCGGGGGGGATACGCAGTATTTT
.	TRBJ2-1	TRBV5-1	TRBD2	CASSLVSGGTSSYNEQFF	TGCGCCAGCAGCTTGGTTAGCGGGGGGACGAGCTCCTACAATGAGCAGTTCTTC
once	TRBJ1-6	TRBV5-6	.	CASSFTGNSPLHF	TGTGCCAGCAGCTTCACGGGGAATTCACCCCTCCACTTT